Each of the 14 T cell receptor beta chains below was sequenced from the same sample in a study of blood T cell repertoires in COVID-19. The assay was immunoSEQ multiplex PCR, and TCRdb's table has in-frame clones only and misses some. In the table there are about 230,000 clones, 80% to 90% of which are singletons. What was sequenced was peripheral blood. The source of these receptors is a man between 35 and 55 years old with active or convalescent COVID-19.

The rearrangement links TRBV29-1 to TRBJ2-1, with D perhaps TRBD2 (5 bases). V was cut by 4 bases and J by 0 bases, with 7 bases left in between. Germline CDR1 reads SQVTM; CDR2 reads ANQGSEA. The CDR3 runs 13 residues. The CDR3: CSVAGSSYNEQFF. CDR3 nucleotides: TGCAGCGTTGCGGGGAGCTCCTACAATGAGCAGTTCTTC.

This sequence joins TRBV7-9 and TRBJ2-1; the D gene is possibly TRBD1 (6 bases). V was cut by 5 bases and J by 15 bases, with 32 bases left in between. The CDR3 is 17 residues long. Germline CDR1 SEHNR, CDR2 FQNEAQ (reference sequence). The CDR3 region has the DNA TGTGCCAGCAGCGAAGGGTCTCTAGGGGGTTCCTCCCAGAGGGCGTTCTTC. It is translated as CASSEGSLGGSSQRAFF.

This chain connects TRBV13 to TRBJ1-6; the match to TRBD1 covers 7 bases. The CDR3 sequence is 15 residues long. CDR1 PRHDT and CDR2 FYEKMQ come from the germline V gene (reference sequence). Germline trimming cut 6 bases from V and 3 bases from J; bases unmatched to any gene: 5. The CDR3 sequence: CASSLGQSYNSPLHF. In nucleotides, the CDR3 is TGTGCCAGCAGTCTGGGACAGAGCTATAATTCACCCCTCCACTTT.

This clone came up once. This chain links TRBV27 with TRBJ1-1, with TRBD1 matching over 7 bases. The CDR3 has 16 amino acids. CDR1 and CDR2 from the germline V gene are MNHEY and SMNVEV (reference sequence). V lost 5 bases, J lost 4 bases, and 13 bases stayed unmatched. The CDR3 spells CASSPRQGRWPTEAFF. CDR3 coding DNA: TGTGCCAGCAGTCCCCGACAGGGTAGGTGGCCCACTGAAGCTTTCTTT.

The genes are TRBV19 and TRBJ2-7; no firm D call. CDR3 size: 16 residues. The germline CDR1 and CDR2 sequences are LNHDA and SQIVND (reference sequence). V was pared by 0 bases and J by 2 bases, with 14 bases between. The CDR3 nucleotides read TGTGCCAGTAGTATAGATCATGGCAGGCCTGCCTACGAGCAGTACTTC. Residues: CASSIDHGRPAYEQYF.

The chain combines TRBV30 with TRBJ2-2; tentatively, D is TRBD1 (6 bases). CDR3 length: 15 amino acids. Per the germline V gene, CDR1 is GTSNPN and CDR2 is SVGIG (reference sequence). V lost 4 bases to trimming and J lost 5 bases, with 17 bases between them. CDR3 bases: TGTGCCTGGACGATAGGGGGTCTGTTTACCGGGGAGCTGTTTTTT. Translation: CAWTIGGLFTGELFF.

The rearrangement uses TRBV3-1 (or the pseudogene TRBV3-2) and TRBJ1-1; the D is unclear. The CDR3 extends over 13 amino acids. Germline V gives CDR1 LGHDT, CDR2 YNNKEL (reference sequence). V lost 5 bases and J 5 bases, leaving 12 bases between the germline ends. CDR3 protein: CASSYAGWTEAFF. In nucleotides, the CDR3 is TGTGCCAGCAGCTACGCGGGATGGACTGAAGCTTTCTTT.

The chain uses TRBV25-1 and TRBJ2-6; 7 bases fit TRBD1. Germline trimming cut 4 bases from V and 2 bases from J; bases unmatched to any gene: 5. The CDR3 covers 16 residues. The germline CDR1 and CDR2 sequences are MGHDK and SYGVNS. CDR3 sequence: CASSVLGGTGANVLTF. The CDR3 nucleotides are TGTGCCAGCAGTGTCCTAGGGGGCACTGGGGCCAACGTCCTGACTTTC.

Note on this clone: This specimen includes other DNA sequences encoding the same CDR3. This chain joins TRBV24-1 and TRBJ2-7, with a possible D match to TRBD1 (5 bases). In germline, CDR1 is KGHDR, CDR2 SFDVKD. The CDR3 extends over 15 amino acids. The germline V and J ends were trimmed by 2 bases and 4 bases, with 14 bases remaining between them. The CDR3 DNA follows: TGTGCCACCAGTGATTGGACGCAGGGCGGATACGAGCAGTACTTC. This sequence encodes CATSDWTQGGYEQYF.

The chain uses TRBV7-8 and TRBJ1-6; TRBD1 might be the D (5 bases). Trimming stripped 7 bases from V and 7 bases from J, with 11 bases between. Germline CDR1 is SGHVS and CDR2 is FQNEAQ. The CDR3 loop spans 13 amino acids. CDR3 sequence reads: CASTQGWNSPLHF. In DNA form, the CDR3 reads TGTGCCAGCACCCAGGGTTGGAATTCACCCCTCCACTTT.

This clone showed up just a few times. This chain joins TRBV29-1 and TRBJ1-2, with a possible D match to TRBD1 (6 bases). Germline CDR1 reads SQVTM; CDR2 reads ANQGSEA. V was pared by 4 bases and J by 0 bases, with 18 bases between. The CDR3 length is 16 residues. The CDR3 spells CSVGGGAGVSNYGYTF. The CDR3, as DNA: TGCAGCGTTGGTGGGGGAGCAGGGGTTTCTAACTATGGCTACACCTTC.

Worth noting for this clone: This may come from a read error, since a much larger clone is one base off. The chain joins TRBV4-2 to TRBJ1-2; a weak D match, TRBD1 (6 bases). V lost 4 bases and J lost 0, with 12 bases in between. CDR1 LGHNA and CDR2 YNFKEQ come from the germline V gene. The CDR3 has 15 amino acids. CDR3 bases: TGTGCCAGCAGCCCCTCGACAGGAGCTAACTATGGCTACACCTTC. It specifies CASSPSTGANYGYTF.

This chain links TRBV10-3 with TRBJ1-1; D may be TRBD1 (5 bases). CDR3 size: 14 residues. Germline V gives CDR1 ENHRY, CDR2 SYGVKD. V lost 2 bases and J 6 bases, leaving 13 bases between the germline ends. Here the CDR3 reads CAISERGGDAEAFF. CDR3 in DNA: TGTGCCATCAGTGAGCGCGGGGGGGACGCTGAAGCTTTCTTT.

This sequence joins TRBV5-4 and TRBJ2-1; D perhaps matches TRBD1 (5 bases). Trimming pared 4 bases from V and 7 bases from J, leaving 15 bases between. Germline values: CDR1 SGHNT, CDR2 YYREEE (reference sequence). The CDR3 extends over 14 amino acids. DNA of the CDR3: TGTGCCAGCAGCCAACAGGACGGAGCGAATGAGCAGTTCTTC. Its translation is CASSQQDGANEQFF.